These T cell receptor beta chains were read from a single sample in a study of CD8 T cells in ankylosing spondylitis. TCRdb reprocessed the 5' RACE reads with MiXCR, giving one entry per CDR3 protein. This sample has 200,000 to 300,000 distinct CDR3 sequences; approximately 11% occur once, and the top ten carry 6% to 8%. The specimen was blood, either unsorted or a sorted T cell fraction (not recorded which). Receptors were obtained from a male donor with ankylosing spondylitis or in good health (not recorded which). The CDR3 runs from the conserved cysteine through the conserved F or W.

v_gene,CDR3aa
TRBV7-2,CASSSPRTSGTYNEQFF
TRBV5-1,CASSSTGIYGYTF
TRBV27,CASRDWRGIGADTQYF
TRBV5-1,CASSPGRQGADYGYTF
TRBV27,CASSGQALRNEQFF
TRBV7-9,CASSRRVNEQFF
TRBV5-1,CASSLGNNGNTGELFF
TRBV6-2/TRBV6-3,CASSSSWTDNEQFF
TRBV25-1,CASSPGYGGELFF
TRBV6-5,CASMGRNTEAFF
TRBV21-1,CASSKGPRLTGRGPQFF
TRBV5-1,CASSLDPGINTGELFF
TRBV5-1,CASSGGLAGVSTDTQYF
TRBV3-1,CASSQDRGVGNSPLHF
TRBV5-1,CASSLGDSLSNEQFF
TRBV28,CATLREGNANQPQHF
TRBV5-1,CASRKKGELCEKLFF
TRBV5-4,CASSLGTDNEQFF
TRBV5-1,CASSPLNGEAFF
TRBV3-1,CASSQDGGGGELFF
TRBV20-1,CSAHLGGSSSYEQYF
TRBV20-1,CSAPQVQVVDNEQFF
TRBV28,CASSDLTGTYEQYF
TRBV7-9,CASSGTGSEYTF
TRBV24-1,CATSDGTGYNEQFF
TRBV7-8,CASSLVVSGGPNEQFF
TRBV5-6,CASGKTGWNTEAFF
TRBV27,CASSHHSNQPQHF
TRBV20-1,CSAGANSGDTQYF
TRBV9,CANSAVRFGSRRYTF
TRBV11-2,CASSPRGGGTSTDTQYF
TRBV20-1,CSARHLAGSYNEQFF
TRBV5-1,CASSFRTPNTEAFF
TRBV20-1,CSARRLAGEADTQYF
TRBV5-1,CASSLGLGNSYEQYF
TRBV24-1,CATRAESYNEQFF
TRBV6-2/TRBV6-3,CASSFETSGGAAGELFF
TRBV7-3,CASSSRPGAGANVLTF
TRBV7-2,CASSFSETNEQFF
TRBV7-7,CASSLGARSYEQYF
TRBV6-1,CASSERGNEKLFF
TRBV7-9,CASSLHTFEAFF
TRBV4-1,CASSQDSGGQETQYF
TRBV10-3,CAISEATGTGKQPQHF
TRBV3-1,CASRQGTWGNTEAFF
TRBV28,CASRYRDRPNTEAFF
TRBV5-1,CASSSWTLCGYNEQFF
TRBV29-1,CSVVRLAGTGELFF
TRBV20-1,CSAKNNRGNTGELFF
TRBV18,CASSPEHFGVGNEQFF
TRBV20-1,CSASGTVPYEQYF
TRBV5-1,CASSLYSQETQYF
TRBV12-3/TRBV12-4,CASSPGTGEQYF
TRBV20-1,CSARKPGGSSYNEQFF
TRBV5-1,CASSLAVTDTQYF
TRBV5-5,CASSMGNEQFF
TRBV7-9,CASSSLQDSPLHF
TRBV27,CASIGSGRTEAFF
TRBV5-1,CASSPDSPSWGGYTF